A selection of T cell receptor beta chains follows, all from one sample in a study of shared clonotypes between healthy human individuals. Sequencing was performed with immunoSEQ multiplex PCR; in TCRdb, only in-frame clones are kept and a portion is missing. Of approximately 530,000 clones listed, roughly 95% are singletons. Material for sequencing was naive CD4+ T cells sorted from blood. Source of these receptors: a woman aged 25 to 45 in good health. Each CDR3 is given with its conserved first and last residue. D genes are given only for firm matches. Clone size appears in some rows only: once, few, many, or a class for an expanded clone.

V: TRBV19; J: TRBJ2-6; D: NA; size: NA; CDR3: CASTRLFGVGANVLTF; DNA: TGTGCCAGTACTCGACTTTTCGGGGTCGGGGCCAACGTCCTGACTTTC
V: TRBV20-1; J: TRBJ1-2; D: NA; size: NA; CDR3: CSAREALGYTF; DNA: TGCAGTGCTAGAGAGGCCCTGGGCTACACCTTC
V: TRBV7-9; J: TRBJ2-7; D: TRBD2; size: NA; CDR3: CASSLGLAGSYEQYF; DNA: TGTGCCAGCAGCTTAGGGCTAGCGGGATCCTACGAGCAGTACTTC
V: TRBV21-1; J: TRBJ2-1; D: NA; size: NA; CDR3: CASSKGGSGRDNEQFF; DNA: TGTGCCAGCAGCAAAGGGGGTAGCGGGAGGGACAATGAGCAGTTCTTC
V: TRBV5-8; J: TRBJ2-1; D: NA; size: NA; CDR3: CASSYLRSWGEQFF; DNA: TGTGCCAGCAGTTACTTGAGAAGTTGGGGTGAGCAGTTCTTC
V: TRBV6-5; J: TRBJ2-7; D: NA; size: NA; CDR3: CASSSSVYEQYF; DNA: TGTGCCAGCAGTTCTAGCGTCTACGAGCAGTACTTC
V: TRBV2; J: TRBJ2-7; D: TRBD1; size: NA; CDR3: CASSDRDRASYEQYF; DNA: TGTGCCAGCAGTGACCGGGACAGGGCCTCCTACGAGCAGTACTTC
V: TRBV5-1; J: TRBJ2-7; D: TRBD2; size: NA; CDR3: CASSKHSSGSYEQYF; DNA: TGCGCCAGCAGCAAACATTCTAGCGGGAGCTACGAGCAGTACTTC
V: TRBV25-1; J: TRBJ1-1; D: NA; size: NA; CDR3: CASSEYIEGGNTEAFF; DNA: TGTGCCAGCAGTGAATATATCGAGGGGGGGAACACTGAAGCTTTCTTT
V: TRBV10-3; J: TRBJ2-7; D: NA; size: NA; CDR3: CAISDTSVTYEQYF; DNA: TGTGCCATCAGTGACACTTCCGTTACCTACGAGCAGTACTTC
V: TRBV7-9; J: TRBJ2-5; D: NA; size: NA; CDR3: CASSLVEGGETQYF; DNA: TGTGCCAGCAGCTTAGTGGAGGGCGGGGAGACCCAGTACTTC
V: TRBV27; J: TRBJ1-1; D: TRBD1; size: NA; CDR3: CASSPRTGGAEAFF; DNA: TGTGCCAGCAGTCCGAGGACAGGGGGGGCTGAAGCTTTCTTT
V: TRBV4-1; J: TRBJ2-3; D: NA; size: NA; CDR3: CASSHTTDTQYF; DNA: TGCGCCAGCAGCCACACCACAGATACGCAGTATTTT
V: TRBV5-1; J: TRBJ2-2; D: NA; size: NA; CDR3: CASSLAGHNTGELFF; DNA: TGCGCCAGCAGCTTGGCCGGCCACAACACCGGGGAGCTGTTTTTT
V: TRBV19; J: TRBJ2-7; D: TRBD2; size: NA; CDR3: CASSIALTSGEQYF; DNA: TGTGCCAGTAGTATAGCCCTGACTAGCGGGGAGCAGTACTTC
V: TRBV27; J: TRBJ2-2; D: TRBD1; size: NA; CDR3: CASSRGTGLGTGELFF; DNA: TGTGCCAGCAGCCGCGGGACAGGGCTGGGGACCGGGGAGCTGTTTTTT
V: TRBV5-1; J: TRBJ2-7; D: NA; size: NA; CDR3: CASSQTGYEQYF; DNA: TGCGCCAGCAGCCAGACTGGCTACGAGCAGTACTTC
V: TRBV6-5; J: TRBJ2-7; D: TRBD1; size: NA; CDR3: CASSSTGVVSYEQYF; DNA: TGTGCCAGCAGTTCCACAGGGGTCGTGTCCTACGAGCAGTACTTC
V: TRBV11-2; J: TRBJ2-6; D: NA; size: NA; CDR3: CASSLGWGRPNSGANVLTF; DNA: TGTGCCAGCAGCTTAGGATGGGGTCGTCCTAACTCTGGGGCCAACGTCCTGACTTTC
V: TRBV18; J: TRBJ2-7; D: NA; size: NA; CDR3: CASSLRGAGASYEQYF; DNA: TGTGCCAGCTCACTGAGGGGGGCGGGGGCCTCCTACGAGCAGTACTTC
V: TRBV4-1; J: TRBJ2-1; D: TRBD1; size: NA; CDR3: CASSQPGQGYNEQFF; DNA: TGCGCCAGCAGCCAACCGGGACAGGGCTACAATGAGCAGTTCTTC
V: TRBV14; J: TRBJ2-3; D: TRBD2; size: once; CDR3: CASSQDLGLAQDTQYF; DNA: TGTGCCAGCAGCCAAGATCTGGGACTAGCGCAAGATACGCAGTATTTT
V: TRBV19; J: TRBJ2-7; D: NA; size: NA; CDR3: CASSIRNSYEQYF; DNA: TGTGCCAGTAGTATTCGGAATTCCTACGAGCAGTACTTC
V: TRBV28; J: TRBJ2-7; D: TRBD2; size: NA; CDR3: CASSLRLAFYEQYF; DNA: TGTGCCAGCAGTTTACGACTAGCTTTCTACGAGCAGTACTTC
V: TRBV12-5; J: TRBJ2-2; D: NA; size: NA; CDR3: CASGLVLARENTGELFF; DNA: TGTGCTAGTGGTTTGGTATTAGCCAGGGAGAACACCGGGGAGCTGTTTTTT
V: TRBV2; J: TRBJ2-3; D: TRBD2; size: NA; CDR3: CASSGTSDTQYF; DNA: TGTGCCAGCAGCGGGACTAGCGATACGCAGTATTTT
V: TRBV10-3; J: TRBJ1-5; D: TRBD1; size: NA; CDR3: CAIRGTGSNQPQHF; DNA: TGTGCCATCAGAGGGACAGGTAGCAATCAGCCCCAGCATTTT
V: TRBV7-9; J: TRBJ1-4; D: NA; size: NA; CDR3: CASSSRALSNEKLFF; DNA: TGTGCCAGCAGCAGCAGGGCGCTCTCTAATGAAAAACTGTTTTTT
V: TRBV5-1; J: TRBJ1-1; D: NA; size: NA; CDR3: CASKTGVEAEAFF; DNA: TGCGCCAGCAAGACAGGTGTTGAGGCTGAAGCTTTCTTT
V: TRBV10-3; J: TRBJ2-1; D: NA; size: NA; CDR3: CAISEGPHNEQFF; DNA: TGTGCCATCAGTGAGGGACCACACAATGAGCAGTTCTTC
V: TRBV4-1; J: TRBJ2-5; D: NA; size: NA; CDR3: CASSRRASEGLPAETQYF; DNA: TGCGCCAGCAGCCGGAGGGCCTCGGAGGGACTCCCGGCGGAGACCCAGTACTTC
V: TRBV13; J: TRBJ2-5; D: TRBD1; size: NA; CDR3: CASSFTGTGSETQYF; DNA: TGTGCCAGCAGCTTTACCGGGACAGGGAGCGAGACCCAGTACTTC
V: TRBV28; J: TRBJ2-5; D: NA; size: NA; CDR3: CASSLRTETQYF; DNA: TGTGCCAGCAGTTTGCGGACAGAGACCCAGTACTTC
V: TRBV5-1; J: TRBJ2-7; D: NA; size: NA; CDR3: CASSLSSTDRRLKVEQYF; DNA: TGCGCCAGCAGCTTGTCCTCTACCGACAGGAGGCTTAAGGTCGAGCAGTACTTC
V: TRBV27; J: TRBJ1-1; D: NA; size: NA; CDR3: CASSSRVGNTEAFF; DNA: TGTGCCAGCAGTTCCAGGGTAGGGAACACTGAAGCTTTCTTT
V: TRBV28; J: TRBJ1-2; D: NA; size: NA; CDR3: CASSLFGQGNYGYTF; DNA: TGTGCCAGCAGTTTATTTGGGCAGGGCAACTATGGCTACACCTTC
V: TRBV19; J: TRBJ2-7; D: NA; size: NA; CDR3: CASRLAAAYEQYF; DNA: TGTGCCAGTAGGCTTGCGGCGGCTTACGAGCAGTACTTC
V: TRBV11-1; J: TRBJ2-7; D: NA; size: once; CDR3: CASSWARTATYEQYF; DNA: TGTGCCAGCAGCTGGGCCCGGACAGCCACCTACGAGCAGTACTTC
V: TRBV6-5; J: TRBJ2-4; D: NA; size: NA; CDR3: CASSYDPNIQYF; DNA: TGTGCCAGCAGTTACGACCCAAACATTCAGTACTTC
V: TRBV2; J: TRBJ2-5; D: TRBD1; size: NA; CDR3: CASRRTGGETQYF; DNA: TGTGCCAGCAGGCGAACAGGGGGTGAGACCCAGTACTTC
V: TRBV28; J: TRBJ1-4; D: NA; size: NA; CDR3: CASSLPQTRGEKLFF; DNA: TGTGCCAGCAGTTTACCTCAGACCCGGGGAGAAAAACTGTTTTTT
V: TRBV6-5; J: TRBJ2-3; D: TRBD2; size: NA; CDR3: CASRRLAGPTDTQYF; DNA: TGTGCCAGCAGACGACTAGCGGGCCCCACAGATACGCAGTATTTT